The 11 T cell receptor beta chains listed next were all sequenced from one sample in a study of OX40 agonist ivuxolimab in advanced cancers. Measured with immunoSEQ multiplex PCR; TCRdb has only the in-frame clones, and not every one. The data show about 25,000 clones, just over 85% seen once. Specimen: CD4+ or CD8+ T cells sorted from blood, collected in a trial of the OX40 agonist ivuxolimab. These receptor sequences come from an adult with an advanced solid tumor such as melanoma, head and neck, liver or kidney cancer.

The rearrangement links TRBV5-6 to TRBJ1-3; D not resolved. V gave up 1 base and J gave up 4 bases, with 12 bases separating them. Germline lookup yields CDR1 SGHDT and CDR2 YYEEEE. This CDR3 is 15 amino acids long. CDR3 loop: CASSLLISSGNTIYF. Here the CDR3 DNA reads TGTGCCAGCAGCTTGTTAATCTCATCAGGAAACACCATATATTTT.

The chain combines TRBV27 with TRBJ1-6; D may be TRBD1 (5 bases). CDR3 length equals 15 residues. Looked up from germline, CDR1 is MNHEY and CDR2 is SMNVEV (reference sequence). V was pared by 7 bases and J by 7 bases, with 17 bases between. For the CDR3, the DNA is TGTGCCAGCACTCCCGCGGGACGGTTAAATTCACCCCTCCACTTT. As protein: CASTPAGRLNSPLHF.

The CDR3 DNA reads TGTGCCAGCAGACGGACAGGCGAGACTGAAGCTTTCTTT. It translates to CASRRTGETEAFF. The chain uses TRBV6-6 and TRBJ1-1; 7 nucleotides match TRBD1. The V gene's germline CDR1 is MNHNY and CDR2 SVGAGI (reference sequence). The CDR3 is made up of 13 amino acids. V was clipped by 6 bases and J by 5 bases; unmatched bases: 6.

The chain combines TRBV9 with TRBJ2-2; D is unresolved. This CDR3 contains 12 residues. Germline V gene lookup returns CDR1 SGDLS and CDR2 YYNGEE. The V end lost 0 bases, the J end lost 7 bases, and 4 bases lay between the germline ends. CDR3 amino acids: CASSVEGGELFF. The CDR3 DNA is TGTGCCAGCAGCGTAGAAGGCGGGGAGCTGTTTTTT.

The chain recombines TRBV9 with TRBJ2-2; D is perhaps TRBD2 (5 bases). The CDR3 is made up of 18 amino acids. CDR1 and CDR2 (germline): SGDLS, YYNGEE. V was cut by 3 bases and J by 6 bases, with 24 bases left in between. CDR3 residues: CASSAYMPLARDAGELFF. CDR3 coding DNA: TGTGCCAGCAGCGCGTATATGCCGCTAGCTCGAGACGCCGGGGAGCTGTTTTTT.

V gene TRBV6-1 combines with J gene TRBJ1-2; D is possibly TRBD1 (6 bases). Germline V CDR1 and CDR2: MNHNS, SASEGT. V was trimmed by 6 bases and J by 7 bases, leaving 15 bases between them. This CDR3 has 13 residues. CDR3 in amino acids: CASSPQGVIGYTF. CDR3 in DNA: TGTGCCAGCAGCCCACAGGGAGTCATTGGCTACACCTTC.

This clone turned up a few times. The chain links TRBV19 to TRBJ1-2, with TRBD1 matching over 9 bases. The junction had 13 bases not matched to a gene; V was cut back by 6 bases and J by 8 bases. CDR3 length equals 15 residues. Germline-derived CDR1 and CDR2 are LNHDA and SQIVND (reference sequence). This chain's CDR3 is CASSLSLETGGGYTF. The DNA of the CDR3 is TGTGCCAGTAGCCTCTCCCTGGAGACAGGGGGAGGCTACACCTTC.

The chain has TRBV27 and TRBJ2-7; weak D call: TRBD2 (6 bases). The V gene lost 0 bases and the J gene lost 0 bases, with 6 bases spanning the gap. The germline CDR1 and CDR2 sequences are MNHEY and SMNVEV (reference sequence). The CDR3 has 14 residues. The CDR3 DNA follows: TGTGCCAGCAGTTTATCCGGGAGCTCCTACGAGCAGTACTTC. Translated: CASSLSGSSYEQYF.

Written as DNA, the CDR3 is TGTGCCAGCAGCTTACGGGGACTCTCCACAGATACGCAGTATTTT. It is translated as CASSLRGLSTDTQYF. The chain links TRBV13 to TRBJ2-3, with D possibly being TRBD2 (6 bases). V was shortened by 2 bases and J by 2 bases, with 11 bases between the two germline ends. This CDR3 has 15 residues. CDR1 and CDR2 from the germline V gene are PRHDT and FYEKMQ (reference sequence).

The chain employs TRBV28 and TRBJ1-4; D perhaps matches TRBD1 (6 bases). The CDR3 covers 16 residues. Trimming left V 4 bases short and J 0 bases short, with 12 bases between. Looked up from germline, CDR1 is MDHEN and CDR2 is SYDVKM. DNA of the CDR3: TGTGCCAGCAGTTACCACCGGGACACAACTAATGAAAAACTGTTTTTT. Translating gives CASSYHRDTTNEKLFF.

This chain joins TRBV11-2 and TRBJ1-1; D unclear. Trimming removed 2 bases at V and 3 bases at J, with 19 bases between. CDR3 size: 17 residues. Germline CDR1 and CDR2: SGHAT and FQNNGV. CDR3 nucleotide sequence: TGTGCCAGCAGCTTATTCAGCTCTCCCCGAGGACACACTGAAGCTTTCTTT. As protein: CASSLFSSPRGHTEAFF. The complete variable domain, with remaining parts taken from reference TRBV11-2 and TRBJ1-1, reads EAGVAQSPRYKIIEKRQSVAFWCNPISGHATLYWYQQILGQGPKLLIQFQNNGVVDDSQLPKDRFSAERLKGVDSTLKIQPAKLEDSAVYLCASSLFSSPRGHTEAFFGQGTRLTVV.